One and the same sample provided the 20 T cell receptor beta chains below, sequenced in a study of T cell repertoires in cytomegalovirus infection. Each CDR3 protein gets one entry after TCRdb re-called the reads with MiXCR. Of some 180,000 distinct CDR3 sequences in the sample, roughly 9% were seen once. The sample consisted of PBMCs. The receptor source for this set is a human donor in good health (CMV status not recorded). Some clones in this sample may be carry-over from other donors' samples.

This clonotype occurred a few times. Here the CDR3 DNA reads TGCAGTGCAACAACTCGAACGAGCTACGAGCAGTACTTC. Its translation: CSATTRTSYEQYF. The V call is TRBV20-1, the J call TRBJ2-7; D call uncertain. CDR1 and CDR2 from the germline V gene are DFQATT and SNEGSKA (reference sequence). The CDR3 loop spans 13 amino acids. V lost 6 bases to trimming and J lost 3 bases, with 15 bases between them.

This clonotype came up many times. The chain combines TRBV20-1 with TRBJ1-5; unclear D gene. There are 15 residues in the CDR3. CDR1 is DFQATT and CDR2 is SNEGSKA in the germline V gene (reference sequence). Trimming removed 0 bases at V and 3 bases at J, with 12 bases between. CDR3 DNA: TGCAGTGCTAGAGATAGATCCGGACTCAATCAGCCCCAGCATTTT. It yields the protein CSARDRSGLNQPQHF.

This clonotype occurred many times. The rearrangement joins TRBV15 to TRBJ1-4; 9 nucleotides line up with TRBD1. The CDR3 contains 16 residues. The V gene's germline CDR1 is LNHNV and CDR2 YYDKDF (reference sequence). After removal of 0 bases from V and 5 bases from J, the junction contained 4 bases not matched to a gene. The CDR3 protein is CATSRDPGQGNEKLFF. CDR3 nucleotide sequence: TGTGCCACCAGCAGAGATCCGGGACAGGGAAATGAAAAACTGTTTTTT.

This clonotype was recorded many times. The chain is built from TRBV7-2 and TRBJ1-1; no clear D gene. There are 16 residues in the CDR3. Trimming took 5 bases from V and 1 from J, leaving 17 bases between them. Germline CDR1 is SGHTA and CDR2 is FQGNSA. DNA for the CDR3: TGTGCCAGCAGCCCGAGGGTCTGGGATCGGAACACTGAAGCTTTCTTT. Encoded protein: CASSPRVWDRNTEAFF.

In this sample, this clonotype turned up many times. This rearrangement joins TRBV28 to TRBJ1-5, with 7 bases that match TRBD1. The CDR3 runs to 14 residues. Per germline, CDR1 MDHEN and CDR2 SYDVKM. Trimming removed 7 bases from V and 5 bases from J; junction bases left unmatched: 8. The CDR3 spells CASTQGEGYQPQHF. Written as DNA, the CDR3 is TGTGCCAGCACGCAGGGGGAAGGGTATCAGCCCCAGCATTTT.

This clonotype occurred a few times. The chain combines TRBV3-1 with TRBJ1-1; 7 nucleotides match TRBD1. Germline V lookup: CDR1 LGHDT, CDR2 YNNKEL (reference sequence). Unmatched junction bases numbered 14, after V lost 1 base and J lost 3 bases. The CDR3 is made up of 18 amino acids. CDR3 in DNA: TGTGCCAGCAGCCAAGCAAAGGGGGCGTTGCGGATGTACACTGAAGCTTTCTTT. Protein product: CASSQAKGALRMYTEAFF.

This clonotype was observed at least ten times. The chain links TRBV7-8 to TRBJ1-1, with 7 bases identical to TRBD1. Unmatched junction bases numbered 8, after V lost 3 bases and J lost 1 base. The germline gives CDR1 SGHVS, CDR2 FQNEAQ. CDR3 length: 16 residues. CDR3 bases: TGTGCCAGCAGCTTTCGTACAGGGGTCACGAACACTGAAGCTTTCTTT. Its translation is CASSFRTGVTNTEAFF.

This clonotype was recorded a few times. This chain links TRBV7-2 with TRBJ1-1; 8 nucleotides align to TRBD1. J was trimmed by 7 bases and V by 4 bases; bases with no gene match: 11. The CDR3 totals 15 residues. CDR1 SGHTA and CDR2 FQGNSA come from the germline V gene. CDR3 in DNA: TGTGCCAGCAGCTCCCGGTTCGCAGGGGGCGGTGAAGCTTTCTTT. It codes for CASSSRFAGGGEAFF.

This chain joins TRBV23-1 and TRBJ1-4; D ambiguous. TRBV23-1 is flagged as an ORF with uncertain function. CDR3 size: 12 residues. The V end was cut by 4 bases, the J end by 11 bases, with 11 bases between. CDR3 nucleotide sequence: TGCGCCAGCAGTCCGAGGATAGGGAAACTGTTTTTT. Residues: CASSPRIGKLFF.

Many counts were recorded for this clonotype. The rearrangement uses TRBV5-6 and TRBJ2-1; 8 nucleotides align to TRBD2. Unmatched junction bases numbered 14, after V lost 2 bases and J lost 7 bases. Germline V gene data show CDR1 as SGHDT and CDR2 as YYEEEE. CDR3 length equals 17 residues. The CDR3 sequence is CASSLTRSGINGNEQFF. CDR3 DNA: TGTGCCAGCAGCTTAACACGTAGCGGGATAAATGGGAATGAGCAGTTCTTC.

This clonotype was seen repeatedly, ten times or more. The rearrangement uses TRBV19 and TRBJ2-7; 7 bases are shared with TRBD1. The V and J ends lost 6 bases and 2 bases, in that order; junction bases with no gene match: 4. The V gene's germline CDR1 is LNHDA and CDR2 SQIVND (reference sequence). The CDR3 loop spans 13 amino acids. The CDR3 DNA reads TGTGCCAGTAGCGGGACAGTGACCTACGAGCAGTACTTC. Its translation: CASSGTVTYEQYF.

The V gene is TRBV28, the J gene TRBJ2-5, with TRBD2 matching 13 bases. The V and J ends lost 3 bases and 6 bases, in that order; junction bases with no gene match: 4. CDR1 MDHEN and CDR2 SYDVKM come from the germline V gene. This CDR3 comprises 15 residues. The CDR3 coding sequence is TGTGCCAGCAGTTTTCAGGGACTAGCGGGAAAGACCCAGTACTTC. Translated, it gives CASSFQGLAGKTQYF.

In its sample, this clonotype was seen many times. The V and J genes are TRBV7-8 and TRBJ2-1; 9 bases fit TRBD2. This CDR3 region has 20 residues. After removal of 1 base from V and 7 bases from J, the junction contained 20 bases not matched to a gene. Germline V CDR1 and CDR2: SGHVS, FQNEAQ. The CDR3 coding sequence is TGTGCCAGCAGCTTAGATAGATATATCCAGGAGTGGCGGGAGGGTAATGAGCAGTTCTTC. It codes for CASSLDRYIQEWREGNEQFF.

The CDR3 DNA reads as TGTGCCAGCAGGCAAACCGGGACAGTGAACACTGAAGCTTTCTTT. Translating it yields CASRQTGTVNTEAFF. The rearrangement links TRBV11-2 to TRBJ1-1, with 7 positions matching TRBD1. V shed 6 bases, J shed 0 bases, and the junction held 7 bases outside the gene matches. Germline loops: CDR1 SGHAT, CDR2 FQNNGV. The CDR3 length is 15 residues. The full variable domain, rest sourced from reference TRBV11-2 and TRBJ1-1, is EAGVAQSPRYKIIEKRQSVAFWCNPISGHATLYWYQQILGQGPKLLIQFQNNGVVDDSQLPKDRFSAERLKGVDSTLKIQPAKLEDSAVYLCASRQTGTVNTEAFFGQGTRLTVV.

The chain links TRBV18 to TRBJ1-1; 8 bases match TRBD1. Germline assignment: CDR1 KGHSH and CDR2 LQKENI. The V and J ends lost 5 bases and 11 bases, in that order; junction bases with no gene match: 7. The CDR3 is 12 residues long. The CDR3 region has the DNA TGTGCCAGCTCATTAGACAGGGGAGGCGCTTTCTTT. This sequence encodes CASSLDRGGAFF.

The chain joins TRBV15 to TRBJ2-3; TRBD2 matches 8 bases. Per the germline V gene, CDR1 is LNHNV and CDR2 is YYDKDF (reference sequence). With 6 bases clipped from V and 0 bases from J, the junction kept 5 bases outside the gene matches. The CDR3 has 15 residues. In DNA form, the CDR3 reads TGTGCCACCAGTATGGCGGGAGGAAGCACAGATACGCAGTATTTT. Protein: CATSMAGGSTDTQYF. Filled out from reference TRBV15 and TRBJ2-3, the complete variable domain reads DAMVIQNPRYQVTQFGKPVTLSCSQTLNHNVMYWYQQKSSQAPKLLFHYYDKDFNNEADTPDNFQSRRPNTSFCFLDIRSPGLGDTAMYLCATSMAGGSTDTQYFGPGTRLTVL.

This clonotype was observed many times. The chain recombines TRBV10-1 with TRBJ1-3; the D is unclear. Germline V lookup: CDR1 WNHNN, CDR2 SYGVQD (reference sequence). Trimming removed 5 bases at V and 0 bases at J, with 8 bases between. This CDR3 is built from 14 residues. The CDR3 reads CASSKTSSGNTIYF. The DNA of the CDR3 is TGCGCCAGCAGTAAGACAAGCTCTGGAAACACCATATATTTT.

This clonotype was observed at least ten times. The genes are TRBV11-2 and TRBJ1-5; possibly TRBD1 for D (6 bases). This CDR3 has 14 residues. The germline V gene encodes CDR1 SGHAT and CDR2 FQNNGV. Trimming took 4 bases from V and 3 from J, leaving 10 bases between them. This CDR3 is CASSWTDTNQPQHF. CDR3 coding DNA: TGTGCCAGCAGCTGGACAGACACCAATCAGCCCCAGCATTTT.

This clonotype was seen repeatedly, ten times or more. The chain is built from TRBV6-1 and TRBJ2-5; D tentatively fits TRBD1 or TRBD2 (6 bases each). The CDR3 length is 14 residues. Trimming pared 2 bases from V and 4 bases from J, leaving 11 bases between. In germline, CDR1 is MNHNS, CDR2 SASEGT. The CDR3 sequence: CASSERGPGETQYF. Written as DNA, the CDR3 is TGTGCCAGCAGTGAACGGGGGCCTGGAGAGACCCAGTACTTC.

This clonotype has at least ten counts. DNA of the CDR3: TGTGCCAGCAGCTTAGATTTGCCGAACACTGAAGCTTTCTTT. It is translated as CASSLDLPNTEAFF. This chain links TRBV11-3 with TRBJ1-1; D is unresolved. This CDR3 has 14 amino acids. CDR1 and CDR2 (germline): SGHNT, YENEEA. The V end was cut by 0 bases, the J end by 1 base, with 6 bases between.